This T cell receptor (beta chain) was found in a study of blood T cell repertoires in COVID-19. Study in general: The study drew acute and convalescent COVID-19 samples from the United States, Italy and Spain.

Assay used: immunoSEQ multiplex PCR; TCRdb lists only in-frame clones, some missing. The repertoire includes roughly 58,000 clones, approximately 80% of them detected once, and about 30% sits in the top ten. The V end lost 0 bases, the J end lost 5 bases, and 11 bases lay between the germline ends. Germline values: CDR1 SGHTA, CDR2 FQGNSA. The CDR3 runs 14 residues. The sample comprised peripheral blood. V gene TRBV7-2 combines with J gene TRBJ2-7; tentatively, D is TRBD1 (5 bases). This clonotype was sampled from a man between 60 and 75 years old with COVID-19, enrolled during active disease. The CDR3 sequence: CASSLAGRAHEQYF. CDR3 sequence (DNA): TGTGCCAGCAGCTTAGCGGGCAGGGCCCACGAGCAGTACTTC. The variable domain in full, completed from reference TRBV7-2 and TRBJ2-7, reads GAGVSQSPSNKVTEKGKDVELRCDPISGHTALYWYRQSLGQGLEFLIYFQGNSAPDKSGLPSDRFSAERTGGSVSTLTIQRTQQEDSAVYLCASSLAGRAHEQYFGPGTRLTVT.